These 9 T cell receptor beta chains originate from one sample sequenced in a study of blood T cell dynamics during melanoma immunotherapy. The protocol was immunoSEQ multiplex PCR, while the TCRdb copy is restricted to in-frame clones and leaves out a portion. The data hold some 16,000 clones, with approximately 87% observed a single time. Noted time point: pre-treatment baseline. The material sequenced was blood, taken from a patient treated with checkpoint blockade. Receptor source: a human donor with melanoma.

The gene calls are TRBV29-1 and TRBJ2-2; D may be TRBD1 or TRBD2 (5 bases each). The V end lost 7 bases, the J end lost 2 bases, and 8 bases lay between the germline ends. The CDR3 runs 12 residues. Germline V gives CDR1 SQVTM, CDR2 ANQGSEA. The CDR3 DNA follows: TGCAGCGGGGGGTTCAACACCGGGGAGCTGTTTTTT. Its translation is CSGGFNTGELFF.

The chain carries TRBV23-1 and TRBJ1-1, with D unresolved. TRBV23-1 is noted as an ORF with a role that remains uncertain. V dropped 1 base and J dropped 3 bases, with 15 bases sitting between them. This CDR3 contains 16 residues. The CDR3 DNA reads as TGCGCCAGCAGTCAATGCTGGGTAACTCAATACACTGAAGCTTTCTTT. This translates into CASSQCWVTQYTEAFF.

The CDR3 nucleotides read TGTGCCAGCAGCCCACGGACAGGGGACAAACTGTTTTTT. This sequence encodes CASSPRTGDKLFF. This sequence joins TRBV7-2 and TRBJ1-4; 9 positions agree with TRBD1. Germline V gene lookup returns CDR1 SGHTA and CDR2 FQGNSA. Trimming at V came to 5 bases and at J to 11 bases, leaving 6 bases not matched to a gene. The CDR3 extends over 13 amino acids.

This chain uses TRBV7-8 with TRBJ1-5; TRBD1 matches 8 bases. CDR3 size: 15 residues. Trimming at V came to 4 bases and at J to 2 bases, leaving 4 bases not matched to a gene. CDR1 SGHVS and CDR2 FQNEAQ come from the germline V gene. The DNA of the CDR3 is TGTGCCAGCAGCTCACAGGGGGGGGGCAATCAGCCCCAGCATTTT. Its translation: CASSSQGGGNQPQHF.

The CDR3 reads CAWSVRGGAYNEQFF. The CDR3 DNA sequence: TGTGCCTGGAGTGTACGGGGCGGTGCCTACAATGAGCAGTTCTTC. J is TRBJ2-1 and V is TRBV30; D possibly matches TRBD1 or TRBD2 (5 bases each). The CDR3 sequence is 15 residues long. The germline gives CDR1 GTSNPN, CDR2 SVGIG (reference sequence). Trimming removed 0 bases from V and 2 bases from J, with 11 bases in between.

The chain joins TRBV28 to TRBJ2-7, with 7 bases identical to TRBD2. The CDR3 covers 15 residues. CDR1 and CDR2 (germline): MDHEN, SYDVKM. The J segment lost 6 bases and the V segment lost 5 bases, leaving 13 bases of the junction unmatched. DNA of the CDR3: TGTGCCAGCAGTCCGCCTCGGGGGGAGGGAACCGAGCAGTACTTC. Protein sequence: CASSPPRGEGTEQYF.

The J gene is TRBJ1-3, the V gene TRBV9; no firm D call. This CDR3 has 13 amino acids. Germline V gives CDR1 SGDLS, CDR2 YYNGEE. V lost 4 bases, J lost 2 bases, and 7 bases lay in between. This CDR3 is CASSPIPGNTIYF. The CDR3 nucleotides are TGTGCCAGCAGCCCGATCCCTGGAAACACCATATATTTT.

The gene calls are TRBV5-4 and TRBJ2-2; either TRBD1 or TRBD2 may fit D (5 bases each). Germline V lookup: CDR1 SGHNT, CDR2 YYREEE (reference sequence). This CDR3 region has 14 residues. V lost 0 bases to trimming and J lost 7 bases, with 10 bases between them. In DNA, the CDR3 is TGTGCCAGCAGCTTGGGAGGGGCGGTCGGGGAGCTGTTTTTT. It is translated as CASSLGGAVGELFF.

The rearrangement links TRBV6-1 to TRBJ2-4; D could derive from TRBD1 or TRBD2 (5 bases each). V shed 1 base and J shed 1 base, with 14 bases lying between them. The CDR3 runs 17 residues. Germline CDR1 is MNHNS and CDR2 is SASEGT. The CDR3 region has the DNA TGTGCCAGCAGTGAAGGGGGCTGGGACGGGGCCAAAAACATTCAGTACTTC. It encodes CASSEGGWDGAKNIQYF.